The 29 T cell receptor beta chains reported below all come from one sample, sequenced in a study of cytomegalovirus exposure and HLA in healthy donors. PCR used 60 Vbeta primers and 13 Jbeta primers. The protocol was immunoSEQ multiplex PCR, while the TCRdb copy is restricted to in-frame clones and leaves out a portion. This sample carries 150,000 to 200,000 clones, approximately 78% of them seen once, and the ten largest clones take around 14%. Material for sequencing was PBMCs. The receptors originated from a woman between 25 and 40 years old in good health and CMV-seropositive.

The rearrangement joins TRBV9 to TRBJ1-2, with a weak D call TRBD1 (6 bases). The germline CDR1 and CDR2 sequences are SGDLS and YYNGEE. The CDR3 contains 12 residues. The V gene lost 3 bases and the J gene lost 5 bases, with 8 bases spanning the gap. DNA for the CDR3: TGTGCCAGCAGCGGAACAGGGTATGGCTACACCTTC. This gives the protein CASSGTGYGYTF.

The chain recombines TRBV6-6 with TRBJ2-7; no clear D. The CDR3 is made up of 15 amino acids. Trimming shortened V by 6 bases and J by 4 bases, and 19 bases separated the two germline ends. Germline CDR1 reads MNHNY; CDR2 reads SVGAGI (reference sequence). The CDR3, as DNA: TGTGCCAGCAGCCCTACCCTGGCAGACAAATACGAGCAGTACTTC. This translates into CASSPTLADKYEQYF.

CDR3 sequence: CASSFPGQGNNQPQHF. As DNA, the CDR3 is TGTGCCAGCAGCTTTCCTGGACAGGGGAACAATCAGCCCCAGCATTTT. The rearrangement uses TRBV11-1 and TRBJ1-5; TRBD1 matches 9 bases. The CDR3 sequence is 16 residues long. Germline CDR1 is SGHAT and CDR2 is FQDESV (reference sequence). V trimming: 3 bases; J trimming: 3 bases; junction bases outside the gene matches: 6.

This clone was counted once. The genes are TRBV5-1 and TRBJ1-1; 8 bases align to TRBD1. The length of the CDR3 is 13 residues. V dropped 5 bases and J dropped 2; count of bases not matched to a gene: 2. CDR1 and CDR2 from the germline V gene are SGHRS and YFSETQ. In DNA form, the CDR3 reads TGCGCCAGCAGTCAGGGGGCCAACACTGAAGCTTTCTTT. Translated, it gives CASSQGANTEAFF.

The chain combines TRBV28 with TRBJ2-7; 9 nucleotides match TRBD1. V dropped 2 bases and J dropped 4; count of bases not matched to a gene: 6. Germline V gene lookup returns CDR1 MDHEN and CDR2 SYDVKM. The CDR3 contains 15 residues. The CDR3 reads CASSLVRQGVYEQYF. CDR3 nucleotide sequence: TGTGCCAGCAGTTTAGTTCGACAGGGGGTATACGAGCAGTACTTC.

The chain is built from TRBV4-2 and TRBJ2-1, with 9 bases fitting TRBD1. The CDR3 covers 21 residues. Germline assignment: CDR1 LGHNA and CDR2 YNFKEQ. The trim removed 4 bases at V and 1 base at J, leaving 20 bases unmatched. CDR3 in amino acids: CASSPTSGLPTGGRSYNEQFF. CDR3 sequence (DNA): TGTGCCAGCAGCCCCACATCTGGACTCCCTACAGGGGGCAGGTCCTACAATGAGCAGTTCTTC.

The CDR3 nucleotides read TGTGCCAGCAGCGCCCTGGGGGGGCGGGAAGAGACCCAGTACTTC. Protein sequence: CASSALGGREETQYF. J is TRBJ2-5 and V is TRBV2; perhaps TRBD2 as D (7 bases). V shed 6 bases and J shed 3 bases, with 17 bases lying between them. CDR1 and CDR2 from the germline V gene are SNHLY and FYNNEI. This CDR3 contains 15 residues.

The V call is TRBV11-2, the J call TRBJ1-4; TRBD1 aligns across 7 bases. There are 15 residues in the CDR3. V dropped 5 bases and J dropped 5; count of bases not matched to a gene: 8. CDR1 and CDR2 from the germline V gene are SGHAT and FQNNGV. CDR3 loop: CASSPWTGQNEKLFF. The CDR3 DNA follows: TGTGCCAGCAGCCCTTGGACAGGCCAAAATGAAAAACTGTTTTTT.

This clone was seen a handful of times. The genes are TRBV7-9 and TRBJ2-4; 9 bases match TRBD2. Germline CDR1 SEHNR, CDR2 FQNEAQ (reference sequence). With V trimmed by 8 bases and J by 8 bases, 13 bases remained unmatched. This CDR3 spans 15 amino acids. The CDR3 spells CASGEAGGPVDIQYF. CDR3 coding DNA: TGTGCCAGCGGCGAGGCGGGAGGGCCTGTGGACATTCAGTACTTC.

This chain uses TRBV21-1 with TRBJ2-3; whether TRBD1, the table's D call, matches the DNA was not checked. TRBV21-1 is tagged as a pseudogene. The CDR3 consists of 16 residues. In nucleotides, the CDR3 is TGTGCCAGCAGCACTTCCGGACAATCTAGTGGGGATACGCAGTATTTT. Translated, it gives CASSTSGQSSGDTQYF.

The rearrangement uses TRBV6-1 and TRBJ2-1; D is uncertain. This CDR3 contains 17 residues. Trimming left V 1 base short and J 4 bases short, with 17 bases between. Germline V CDR1 and CDR2: MNHNS, SASEGT. In nucleotides, the CDR3 is TGTGCCAGCAGTGAAGATCAAACAGCTTACCCGTACAATGAGCAGTTCTTC. Encoded protein: CASSEDQTAYPYNEQFF.

The chain is built from TRBV27 and TRBJ2-5; 7 nucleotides agree with TRBD1. The V segment lost 8 bases and the J segment 1 base; nucleotides outside the gene matches: 10. Germline CDR1 MNHEY, CDR2 SMNVEV (reference sequence). The CDR3 is made up of 15 amino acids. The CDR3 coding sequence is TGTGCCAGCCGACCGCGACAGGGCCCCCAAGAGACCCAGTACTTC. It is translated as CASRPRQGPQETQYF.

The V call is TRBV7-9, the J call TRBJ2-2, with D possibly matching TRBD2 (5 bases). With 2 bases removed from V and 4 bases from J, the gap between germline ends came to 11 bases. The CDR3 is 15 amino acids. Per the germline V gene, CDR1 is SEHNR and CDR2 is FQNEAQ (reference sequence). The CDR3 loop reads CASSLPAVGTGELFF. CDR3 bases: TGTGCCAGCAGCTTACCAGCGGTTGGCACCGGGGAGCTGTTTTTT.

The V gene is TRBV27, the J gene TRBJ2-6, with 8 positions matching TRBD2. Germline V gene data show CDR1 as MNHEY and CDR2 as SMNVEV (reference sequence). CDR3 length: 16 amino acids. V lost 3 bases and J lost 4; bases outside the gene matches: 5. The CDR3 loop is CASSFPGLAGANVLTF. DNA of the CDR3: TGTGCCAGCAGTTTCCCTGGACTAGCAGGGGCCAACGTCCTGACTTTC. The full variable domain, rest sourced from reference TRBV27 and TRBJ2-6, is EAQVTQNPRYLITVTGKKLTVTCSQNMNHEYMSWYRQDPGLGLRQIYYSMNVEVTDKGDVPEGYKVSRKEKRNFPLILESPSPNQTSLYFCASSFPGLAGANVLTFGAGSRLTVL.

This clone is a singleton in its sample. The rearrangement links TRBV6-1 to TRBJ1-3, with D possibly being TRBD1 (6 bases). CDR1 is MNHNS, CDR2 SASEGT, per germline. V gave up 9 bases and J gave up 0 bases, with 9 bases separating them. The CDR3 length is 13 residues. The CDR3 here is CASVRGSGNTIYF. As DNA, the CDR3 is TGTGCCAGTGTCAGGGGCTCTGGAAACACCATATATTTT.

The V call is TRBV11-2, the J call TRBJ2-7, with D unclear. The germline V gene encodes CDR1 SGHAT and CDR2 FQNNGV. V lost 8 bases, J lost 3 bases, and 8 bases lay in between. The CDR3 loop spans 11 amino acids. CDR3 in DNA: TGTGCCAGCGGCTCCCACTACGAGCAGTACTTC. Translating it yields CASGSHYEQYF.

In its sample, this clone was seen a few times. The chain has TRBV27 and TRBJ1-1, with D hard to call. The CDR3 has 14 amino acids. Trimming stripped 6 bases from V and 2 bases from J, with 13 bases between. Germline V gives CDR1 MNHEY, CDR2 SMNVEV (reference sequence). The CDR3 region has the DNA TGTGCCAGCAGCCCCCCTACGCCAAACACTGAAGCTTTCTTT. Its translation is CASSPPTPNTEAFF.

This clone was picked up one time. The chain is built from TRBV10-3 and TRBJ1-4; D call uncertain. The CDR3 runs 14 residues. Germline V gene sequence: CDR1 ENHRY, CDR2 SYGVKD. V was clipped by 3 bases and J by 7 bases, with 12 bases between them. CDR3 coding DNA: TGTGCCATCAGTGACGAACAGAATCCTGAAAAACTGTTTTTT. Translating it yields CAISDEQNPEKLFF.

The V and J genes are TRBV11-3 and TRBJ1-3; the D is unclear. This CDR3 spans 15 amino acids. V was trimmed by 3 bases and J by 2 bases, leaving 11 bases between them. CDR1 and CDR2 from the germline V gene are SGHNT and YENEEA. The CDR3 loop is CASSFHGSPGNTIYF. Written as DNA, the CDR3 is TGTGCCAGCAGCTTCCACGGGAGCCCTGGAAACACCATATATTTT.

This clone was seen a handful of times. This chain connects TRBV7-9 to TRBJ1-4; 9 bases map to TRBD1. The CDR3 length is 15 residues. Germline-derived CDR1 and CDR2 are SEHNR and FQNEAQ (reference sequence). V gave up 5 bases and J gave up 8 bases; unmatched junction bases: 9. The CDR3 region is CASSLTGTGYEKLFF. The CDR3 nucleotides are TGTGCCAGCAGCCTTACCGGGACAGGGTACGAAAAACTGTTTTTT.

J is TRBJ2-1 and V is TRBV2; 13 bases match TRBD2. Germline trimming cut 10 bases from V and 6 bases from J; bases unmatched to any gene: 3. This CDR3 comprises 13 residues. CDR1 is SNHLY, CDR2 FYNNEI, per germline. This CDR3 is CAIRTSGSNEQFF. The CDR3 bases are TGTGCCATTCGGACTAGCGGGAGCAATGAGCAGTTCTTC. Complete variable domain (other parts from reference TRBV2 and TRBJ2-1): EPEVTQTPSHQVTQMGQEVILRCVPISNHLYFYWYRQILGQKVEFLVSFYNNEISEKSEIFDDQFSVERPDGSNFTLKIRSTKLEDSAMYFCAIRTSGSNEQFFGPGTRLTVL.

This clone was counted a single time. This rearrangement joins TRBV11-2 to TRBJ2-1, with TRBD2 identical over 13 bases. Germline V gene lookup returns CDR1 SGHAT and CDR2 FQNNGV. V lost 1 base to trimming and J lost 4 bases; unmatched junction nucleotides: 7. The CDR3 extends over 18 amino acids. This chain's CDR3 is CASSLGTSGRAAYNEQFF. The CDR3 DNA reads TGTGCCAGCAGCTTAGGGACTAGCGGGAGAGCGGCTTACAATGAGCAGTTCTTC. The full variable domain, its missing parts supplied by reference TRBV11-2 and TRBJ2-1, is EAGVAQSPRYKIIEKRQSVAFWCNPISGHATLYWYQQILGQGPKLLIQFQNNGVVDDSQLPKDRFSAERLKGVDSTLKIQPAKLEDSAVYLCASSLGTSGRAAYNEQFFGPGTRLTVL.

This rearrangement joins TRBV4-1 to TRBJ2-2; TRBD2 matches 14 bases. The germline V gene has CDR1 MGHRA and CDR2 YSYEKL. The junction had 3 bases not matched to a gene; V was cut back by 0 bases and J by 6 bases. The CDR3 spans 17 residues. The CDR3 nucleotides are TGCGCCAGCAGCCAAGACCGACTAGCGGGGGGGCCCGGGGAGCTGTTTTTT. Its protein product is CASSQDRLAGGPGELFF.

The V call is TRBV28, the J call TRBJ1-2; 8 nucleotides align to TRBD1. CDR1 and CDR2 from the germline V gene are MDHEN and SYDVKM. Trimming at V came to 5 bases and at J to 3 bases, leaving 5 bases not matched to a gene. The CDR3 extends over 14 amino acids. The CDR3 region is CASSTRGLDYGYTF. Written as DNA, the CDR3 is TGTGCCAGCAGTACCAGGGGGCTGGACTATGGCTACACCTTC.

The genes are TRBV27 and TRBJ1-1; a weak D match, TRBD1 (5 bases). The CDR3 length is 18 residues. With 1 base removed from V and 3 bases from J, the gap between germline ends came to 21 bases. Germline V CDR1 and CDR2: MNHEY, SMNVEV (reference sequence). CDR3 nucleotide sequence: TGTGCCAGCAGTTTATGGCCAGGGCGGTTGAGAAGTGACACTGAAGCTTTCTTT. Protein: CASSLWPGRLRSDTEAFF.

The chain recombines TRBV4-1 with TRBJ2-1; 8 bases agree with TRBD2. The germline gives CDR1 MGHRA, CDR2 YSYEKL. J lost 0 bases, V lost 4 bases, and 8 bases had no gene match. This CDR3 spans 17 amino acids. In nucleotides, the CDR3 is TGCGCCAGCAGCCGATCCACTAGCGGAAGCTCCTACAATGAGCAGTTCTTC. Encoded protein: CASSRSTSGSSYNEQFF.

This chain uses TRBV7-9 with TRBJ2-3, with 7 nucleotides matching TRBD1. Germline values: CDR1 SEHNR, CDR2 FQNEAQ (reference sequence). The V and J ends lost 5 bases and 4 bases, in that order; junction bases with no gene match: 6. The CDR3 runs 14 residues. CDR3 loop: CASSLGTDADTQYF. The CDR3 DNA follows: TGTGCCAGCAGCCTTGGGACAGATGCAGATACGCAGTATTTT.

The chain couples TRBV15 to TRBJ2-5, with TRBD2 matching 15 bases. The CDR3 covers 15 residues. Germline V gene lookup returns CDR1 LNHNV and CDR2 YYDKDF (reference sequence). Trimming removed 4 bases from V and 5 bases from J; junction bases left unmatched: 2. CDR3 sequence reads: CATSTGLAGGETQYF. CDR3 DNA sequence: TGTGCCACCAGCACGGGACTAGCGGGGGGTGAGACCCAGTACTTC.

The chain joins TRBV28 to TRBJ2-1; 11 bases agree with TRBD1. V gave up 4 bases and J gave up 9 bases; unmatched junction bases: 11. The CDR3 extends over 16 amino acids. Germline V gene sequence: CDR1 MDHEN, CDR2 SYDVKM. The CDR3 loop is CASSSPGQGAFGEQFF. The DNA of the CDR3 is TGTGCCAGCAGTTCCCCCGGACAGGGGGCGTTCGGTGAGCAGTTCTTC.